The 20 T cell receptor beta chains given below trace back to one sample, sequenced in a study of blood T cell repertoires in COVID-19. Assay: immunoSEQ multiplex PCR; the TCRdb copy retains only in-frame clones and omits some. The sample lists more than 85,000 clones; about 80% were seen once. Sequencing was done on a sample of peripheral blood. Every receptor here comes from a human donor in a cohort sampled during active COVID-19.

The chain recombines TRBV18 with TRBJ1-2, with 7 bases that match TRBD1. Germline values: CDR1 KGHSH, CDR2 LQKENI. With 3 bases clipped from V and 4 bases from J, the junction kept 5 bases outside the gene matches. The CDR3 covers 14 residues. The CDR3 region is CASSPGRDSYGYTF. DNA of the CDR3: TGTGCCAGCTCACCGGGCCGGGACAGCTATGGCTACACCTTC.

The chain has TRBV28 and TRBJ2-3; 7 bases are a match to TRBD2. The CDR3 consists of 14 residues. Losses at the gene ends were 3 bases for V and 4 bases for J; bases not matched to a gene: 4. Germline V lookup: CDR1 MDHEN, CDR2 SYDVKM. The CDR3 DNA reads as TGTGCCAGCAGTTTCCAGCGGGAAGCAGATACGCAGTATTTT. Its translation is CASSFQREADTQYF.

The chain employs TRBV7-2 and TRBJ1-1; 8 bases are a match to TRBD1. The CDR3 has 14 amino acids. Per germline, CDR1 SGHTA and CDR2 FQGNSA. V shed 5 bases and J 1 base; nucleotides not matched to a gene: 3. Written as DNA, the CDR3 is TGTGCCAGCAGCCCGCAGGGGGCGAACACTGAAGCTTTCTTT. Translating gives CASSPQGANTEAFF.

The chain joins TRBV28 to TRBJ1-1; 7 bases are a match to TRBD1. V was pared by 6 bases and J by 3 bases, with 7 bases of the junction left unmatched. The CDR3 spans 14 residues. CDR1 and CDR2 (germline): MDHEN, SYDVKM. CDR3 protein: CASSIQGSDTEAFF. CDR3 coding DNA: TGTGCCAGCAGCATACAGGGGTCGGACACTGAAGCTTTCTTT.

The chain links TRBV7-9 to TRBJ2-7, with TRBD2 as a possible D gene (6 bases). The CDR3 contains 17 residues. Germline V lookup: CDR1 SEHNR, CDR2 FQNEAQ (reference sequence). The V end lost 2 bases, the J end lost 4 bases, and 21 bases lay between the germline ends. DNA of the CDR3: TGTGCCAGCAGCTTATTTAATTATCCGGGAGTTTCGTACGAGCAGTACTTC. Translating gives CASSLFNYPGVSYEQYF.

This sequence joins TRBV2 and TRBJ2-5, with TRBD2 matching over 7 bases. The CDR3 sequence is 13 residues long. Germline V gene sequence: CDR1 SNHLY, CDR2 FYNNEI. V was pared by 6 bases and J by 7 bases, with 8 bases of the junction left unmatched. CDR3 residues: CASRLREEGTQYF. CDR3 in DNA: TGTGCCAGCAGACTCCGGGAGGAGGGGACCCAGTACTTC.

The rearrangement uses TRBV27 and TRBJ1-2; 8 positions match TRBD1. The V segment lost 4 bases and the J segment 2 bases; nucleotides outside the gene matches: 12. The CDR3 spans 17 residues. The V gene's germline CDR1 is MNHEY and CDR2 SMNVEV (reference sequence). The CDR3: CASSSPGGVRGNYGYTF. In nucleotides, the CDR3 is TGTGCCAGCAGTTCCCCAGGGGGCGTAAGGGGAAACTATGGCTACACCTTC.

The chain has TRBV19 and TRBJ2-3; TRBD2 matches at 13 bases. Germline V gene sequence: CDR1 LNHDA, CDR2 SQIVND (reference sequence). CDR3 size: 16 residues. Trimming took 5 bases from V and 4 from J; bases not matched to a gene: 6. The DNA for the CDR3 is TGTGCCAGTAGTCCGGGACTAGCGGGGACAGCAGATACGCAGTATTTT. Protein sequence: CASSPGLAGTADTQYF.

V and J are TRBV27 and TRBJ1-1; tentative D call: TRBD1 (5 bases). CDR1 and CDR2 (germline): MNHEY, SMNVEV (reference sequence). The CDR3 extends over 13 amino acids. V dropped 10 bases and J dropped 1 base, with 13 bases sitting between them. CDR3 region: CATTGGTNTEAFF. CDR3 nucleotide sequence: TGTGCCACCACCGGGGGTACGAACACTGAAGCTTTCTTT.

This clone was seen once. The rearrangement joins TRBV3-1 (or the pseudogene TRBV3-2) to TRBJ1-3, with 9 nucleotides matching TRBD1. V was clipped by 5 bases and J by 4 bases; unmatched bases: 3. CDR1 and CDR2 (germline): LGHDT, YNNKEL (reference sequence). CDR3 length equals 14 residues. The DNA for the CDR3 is TGTGCCAGCAGCATCGGGACAGGGGGAAACACCATATATTTT. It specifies CASSIGTGGNTIYF.

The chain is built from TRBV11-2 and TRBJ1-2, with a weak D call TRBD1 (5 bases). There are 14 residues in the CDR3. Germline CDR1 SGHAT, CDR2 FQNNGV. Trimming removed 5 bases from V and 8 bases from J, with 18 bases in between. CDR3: CASSRGGGGNGYTF. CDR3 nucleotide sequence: TGTGCCAGCAGCCGTGGGGGGGGAGGAAACGGCTACACCTTC.

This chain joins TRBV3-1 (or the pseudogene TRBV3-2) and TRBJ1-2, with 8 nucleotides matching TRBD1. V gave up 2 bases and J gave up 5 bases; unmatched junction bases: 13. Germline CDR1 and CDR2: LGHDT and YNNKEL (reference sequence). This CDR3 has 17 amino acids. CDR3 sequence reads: CASSQNLPTTGAYGYTF. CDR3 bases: TGTGCCAGCAGCCAAAATTTGCCGACGACAGGGGCTTATGGCTACACCTTC.

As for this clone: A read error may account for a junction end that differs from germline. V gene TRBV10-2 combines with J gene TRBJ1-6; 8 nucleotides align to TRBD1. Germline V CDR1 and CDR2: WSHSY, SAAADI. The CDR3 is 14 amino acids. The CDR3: CASGDRGNNSPLHF. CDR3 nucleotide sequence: TGCGCCAGCGGTGACAGGGGCAATAATTCACCCCTCCACTTT.

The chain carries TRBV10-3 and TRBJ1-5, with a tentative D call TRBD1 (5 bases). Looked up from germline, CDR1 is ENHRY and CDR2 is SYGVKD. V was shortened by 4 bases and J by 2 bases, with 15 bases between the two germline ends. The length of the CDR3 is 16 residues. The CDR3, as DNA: TGTGCCATCAGTGGGGGCAGCCCGGGAGGCAATCAGCCCCAGCATTTT. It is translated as CAISGGSPGGNQPQHF.

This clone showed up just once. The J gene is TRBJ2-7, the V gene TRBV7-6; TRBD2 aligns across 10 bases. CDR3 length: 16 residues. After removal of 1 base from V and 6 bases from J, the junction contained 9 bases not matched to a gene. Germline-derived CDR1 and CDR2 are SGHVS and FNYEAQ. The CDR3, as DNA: TGTGCCAGCAGCTTAGGCCGAATAGCGGGAGGACTCGAGCAGTACTTC. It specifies CASSLGRIAGGLEQYF.

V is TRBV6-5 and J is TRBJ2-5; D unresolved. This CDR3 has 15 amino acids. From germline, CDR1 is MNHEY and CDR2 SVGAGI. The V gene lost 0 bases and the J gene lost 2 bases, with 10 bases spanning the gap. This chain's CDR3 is CASSYSRLNQETQYF. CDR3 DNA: TGTGCCAGCAGTTACTCGCGGCTAAATCAAGAGACCCAGTACTTC.

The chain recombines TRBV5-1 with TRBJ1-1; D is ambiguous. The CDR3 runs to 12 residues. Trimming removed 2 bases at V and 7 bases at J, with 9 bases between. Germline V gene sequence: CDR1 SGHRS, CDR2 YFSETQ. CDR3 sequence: CASSFSGGEAFF. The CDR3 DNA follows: TGCGCCAGCAGCTTTTCGGGAGGTGAAGCTTTCTTT.

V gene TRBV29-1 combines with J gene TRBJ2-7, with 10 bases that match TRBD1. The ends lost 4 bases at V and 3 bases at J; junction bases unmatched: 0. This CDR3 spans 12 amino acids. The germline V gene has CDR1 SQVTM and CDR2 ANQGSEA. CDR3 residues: CSVGDRGYEQYF. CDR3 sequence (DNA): TGCAGCGTTGGGGACAGGGGCTACGAGCAGTACTTC.

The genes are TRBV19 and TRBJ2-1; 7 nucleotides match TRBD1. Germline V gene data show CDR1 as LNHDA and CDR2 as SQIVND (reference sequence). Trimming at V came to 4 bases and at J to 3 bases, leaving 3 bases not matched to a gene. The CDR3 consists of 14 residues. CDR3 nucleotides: TGTGCCAGTAGTAAGGGACAGAACTACAATGAGCAGTTCTTC. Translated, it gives CASSKGQNYNEQFF.

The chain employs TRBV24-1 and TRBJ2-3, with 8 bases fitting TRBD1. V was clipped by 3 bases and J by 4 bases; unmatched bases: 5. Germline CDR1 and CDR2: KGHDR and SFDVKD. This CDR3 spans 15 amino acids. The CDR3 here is CATSDGRTGSDTQYF. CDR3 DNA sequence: TGTGCCACCAGTGATGGGAGGACAGGGTCAGATACGCAGTATTTT.